Following are 14 T cell receptor beta chains from one sample sequenced in a study of blood T cells in healthy people across ages. PCR was performed a second time for about 6 to 12 cycles using a sample-barcoded 5' primer and a J-beta primer mix. Using its own MiXCR run on the 5' RACE reads, TCRdb lists one record per CDR3 protein. Of more than 900,000 distinct CDR3 sequences detected, approximately 32% appear once; the ten largest clones hold about a tenth. The sample was also linked to a second study, of T cells of mothers and their children.

Sequences were obtained from blood. The receptors here all came from a woman between 40 and 50 years old in good health.

Ten or more counts support this clonotype. The rearrangement uses TRBV7-9 and TRBJ1-2; TRBD1 might be the D (6 bases). Germline CDR1 and CDR2: SEHNR and FQNEAQ (reference sequence). The CDR3 extends over 15 amino acids. V lost 5 bases and J lost 3, with 16 bases in between. CDR3: CASSLGHLMDYGYTF. DNA of the CDR3: TGTGCCAGCAGCCTGGGACATTTAATGGACTATGGCTACACCTTC.

The chain links TRBV6-5 to TRBJ1-2, with a possible D match to TRBD1 (5 bases). CDR1 and CDR2 from the germline V gene are MNHEY and SVGAGI. V lost 4 bases and J lost 2, with 14 bases in between. The CDR3 runs to 15 residues. CDR3 protein: CASSFVRGRNYGYTF. In nucleotides, the CDR3 is TGTGCCAGCAGTTTCGTCCGGGGGAGAAACTATGGCTACACCTTC.

This clonotype was picked up many times. The V call is TRBV5-1, the J call TRBJ1-2; D remains unclear. The germline CDR1 and CDR2 sequences are SGHRS and YFSETQ. Trimming shortened V by 2 bases and J by 0 bases, and 11 bases separated the two germline ends. The CDR3 contains 15 residues. The CDR3 DNA is TGCGCCAGCAGCTTTAGGTCAGAACCTAACTATGGCTACACCTTC. It is translated as CASSFRSEPNYGYTF.

This clonotype was picked up a small number of times. The gene calls are TRBV21-1 and TRBJ1-2. TRBV21-1 is an annotated pseudogene. The CDR3 contains 16 residues. CDR3 in amino acids: CASEVKKRRTPGGYTF. CDR3 bases: TGTGCCAGCGAGGTCAAAAAGCGGAGGACCCCGGGGGGCTACACCTTC.

This clonotype showed up many times. The rearrangement joins TRBV4-1 to TRBJ1-5; D call uncertain. V was shortened by 0 bases and J by 2 bases, with 11 bases between the two germline ends. The length of the CDR3 is 16 residues. CDR1 MGHRA and CDR2 YSYEKL come from the germline V gene. DNA of the CDR3: TGCGCCAGCAGCCAAGAGTGGGGAACGGGCAATCAGCCCCAGCATTTT. Amino acids: CASSQEWGTGNQPQHF.

This clonotype was seen a handful of times. The chain links TRBV5-1 to TRBJ1-2, with 9 nucleotides matching TRBD1. The CDR3 sequence is 17 residues long. CDR1 SGHRS and CDR2 YFSETQ come from the germline V gene. Losses at the gene ends were 4 bases for V and 7 bases for J; bases not matched to a gene: 17. The CDR3 sequence: CASSATGGAGSIRGYTF. CDR3 bases: TGCGCCAGCAGCGCAACAGGGGGCGCGGGAAGTATACGTGGCTACACCTTC.

This chain joins TRBV28 and TRBJ1-6; 9 bases agree with TRBD1. The V and J ends lost 4 bases and 6 bases, in that order; junction bases with no gene match: 4. Germline V gives CDR1 MDHEN, CDR2 SYDVKM. The length of the CDR3 is 15 residues. This CDR3 reads CASSSGTGLNSPLHF. The CDR3 DNA reads TGTGCCAGCAGTTCCGGGACAGGGCTTAATTCACCCCTCCACTTT.

This chain connects TRBV7-8 to TRBJ2-3; either TRBD1 or TRBD2 may fit D (5 bases each). With 8 bases removed from V and 1 base from J, the gap between germline ends came to 10 bases. The CDR3 consists of 13 residues. Germline lookup yields CDR1 SGHVS and CDR2 FQNEAQ. The CDR3 DNA follows: TGTGCCAGCCTGGGGGACGGCACAGATACGCAGTATTTT. Translated: CASLGDGTDTQYF.

The chain has TRBV20-1 and TRBJ1-1; D is unresolved. The CDR3 covers 14 residues. Trimming pared 4 bases from V and 0 bases from J, leaving 12 bases between. Looked up from germline, CDR1 is DFQATT and CDR2 is SNEGSKA (reference sequence). DNA for the CDR3: TGCAGTGCTATCAGCGGGCTGGTGAACACTGAAGCTTTCTTT. Its translation: CSAISGLVNTEAFF.

This clonotype was observed at least ten times. This chain links TRBV5-1 with TRBJ2-7; D could derive from TRBD1 or TRBD2 (5 bases each). Germline V gene data show CDR1 as SGHRS and CDR2 as YFSETQ. The ends were cut back, 2 bases at V and 6 bases at J, with 15 bases in the middle. This CDR3 comprises 14 residues. In DNA, the CDR3 is TGCGCCAGCAGCTTAGACGGGACGGAGTTCGAGCAGTACTTC. Protein sequence: CASSLDGTEFEQYF.

The sample holds a few counts of this clonotype. The chain uses TRBV5-1 and TRBJ2-3, with D possibly matching TRBD2 (6 bases). There are 14 residues in the CDR3. Trimming removed 4 bases at V and 4 bases at J, with 13 bases between. Germline assignment: CDR1 SGHRS and CDR2 YFSETQ. CDR3 sequence (DNA): TGCGCCAGCAGCGGAGGGAGGTCGGCAGATACGCAGTATTTT. It codes for CASSGGRSADTQYF.

Turning to this clonotype: Sequence at one end of the junction differs from germline and may be a read error. The chain joins TRBV27 to TRBJ2-1; 9 bases match TRBD2. CDR1 and CDR2 from the germline V gene are MNHEY and SMNVEV (reference sequence). The CDR3 runs to 16 residues. The CDR3 DNA reads as TGTGCTAGCAGTTTATTGGGACTAGCATCCTACAATGAGCAGTTCTTC. Protein product: CASSLLGLASYNEQFF.

The rearrangement uses TRBV7-9 and TRBJ2-5; D uncertain. The CDR3 loop spans 16 amino acids. Per germline, CDR1 SEHNR and CDR2 FQNEAQ (reference sequence). V was trimmed by 1 base and J by 1 base, leaving 13 bases between them. CDR3 coding DNA: TGTGCCAGCAGCTTAGTCAGGCAGACACCCCAAGAGACCCAGTACTTC. Amino acid sequence: CASSLVRQTPQETQYF.

The CDR3 spells CSVGGQTGSTDTQYF. The CDR3 nucleotides are TGCAGCGTTGGGGGGCAAACAGGGTCCACAGATACGCAGTATTTT. The chain is built from TRBV29-1 and TRBJ2-3; perhaps TRBD1 as D (6 bases). Germline CDR1 is SQVTM and CDR2 is ANQGSEA. V was clipped by 4 bases and J by 2 bases, with 16 bases between them. The CDR3 loop spans 15 amino acids.